A selection of T cell receptor beta chains follows, all from one sample in a study of cytomegalovirus exposure and HLA in healthy donors. Only in-frame clones appear in the TCRdb table, and some are missing; sequencing was by immunoSEQ multiplex PCR. Its table lists some 120,000 clones. Material: PBMCs. The origin of the receptors is a man aged 25-45 years in good health and CMV-seronegative. Both conserved end residues are trimmed from each CDR3. The D gene is left open where the match is weak.

CDR3aa: ASGAGTSGTYEQY
j_gene: TRBJ2-7
v_gene: TRBV12-5
d_gene: TRBD2

CDR3aa: ASSPPAGQTYEQY
j_gene: TRBJ2-7
v_gene: TRBV18
d_gene: .

CDR3aa: ASSIRNRVEGYT
j_gene: TRBJ1-2
v_gene: TRBV19
d_gene: .

CDR3aa: ASSRDISTDTQY
j_gene: TRBJ2-3
v_gene: TRBV19
d_gene: .

CDR3aa: ASSIQGGNYGYT
j_gene: TRBJ1-2
v_gene: TRBV19
d_gene: .

CDR3aa: ASGFTGARGGELF
j_gene: TRBJ2-2
v_gene: TRBV12-5
d_gene: TRBD1

CDR3aa: ASSKEKTQY
j_gene: TRBJ2-5
v_gene: TRBV7-2
d_gene: .

CDR3aa: ASSPQAETQY
j_gene: TRBJ2-5
v_gene: TRBV25-1
d_gene: .

CDR3aa: ASSYSRGETDTQY
j_gene: TRBJ2-3
v_gene: TRBV6-5
d_gene: .

CDR3aa: SDSGTGGAYNEQF
j_gene: TRBJ2-1
v_gene: TRBV29-1
d_gene: TRBD1

CDR3aa: ASGIAPTYEQY
j_gene: TRBJ2-7
v_gene: TRBV2
d_gene: .

CDR3aa: ASSARGATDTQY
j_gene: TRBJ2-3
v_gene: TRBV7-9
d_gene: TRBD2

CDR3aa: AISETGKGTRTQY
j_gene: TRBJ2-5
v_gene: TRBV10-3
d_gene: .

CDR3aa: ASSPSRGTEAF
j_gene: TRBJ1-1
v_gene: TRBV18
d_gene: .

CDR3aa: ASSYGVGSGYT
j_gene: TRBJ1-2
v_gene: TRBV6-5
d_gene: .